The next 9 T cell receptor beta chains were all read from a single sample in a study of blood T cell repertoires in COVID-19. Measured with immunoSEQ multiplex PCR; TCRdb has only the in-frame clones, and not every one. The table has roughly 99,000 clones, about 91% seen once; the top ten hold roughly 6.6%. Sequencing was carried out using peripheral blood. The receptors originated from a man in his fifties with active or convalescent COVID-19.

About this clone itself: At one boundary the junction diverges from the germline segment, which might be a read error. The CDR3 nucleotides are TGTGCCAGCAGCCTAGCGGGAGGTGCCAATGAGCAGTTCTTC. Its translation: CASSLAGGANEQFF. V usage is TRBV7-9 and J usage is TRBJ2-1; 11 positions agree with TRBD2. The length of the CDR3 is 14 residues. Germline V lookup: CDR1 SEHNR, CDR2 FQNEAQ (reference sequence).

The genes are TRBV5-1 and TRBJ2-7; 15 bases fit TRBD2. The CDR3 consists of 18 residues. Trimming took 4 bases from V and 0 from J; bases not matched to a gene: 8. CDR1 is SGHRS, CDR2 YFSETQ, per germline. For the CDR3, the DNA is TGCGCCAGCAGCGGCGGGACTAGCGGGAGGCCAGGCTCCTACGAGCAGTACTTC. This translates into CASSGGTSGRPGSYEQYF.

This clone was picked up one time. The V call is TRBV19, the J call TRBJ2-3; TRBD2 might be the D (7 bases). CDR1 and CDR2 (germline): LNHDA, SQIVND (reference sequence). With 6 bases removed from V and 7 bases from J, the gap between germline ends came to 20 bases. This CDR3 is built from 15 residues. The CDR3 DNA follows: TGTGCCAGTAGCCCCTCCGGGGGGCCCCGGAATACGCAGTATTTT. Amino acid sequence: CASSPSGGPRNTQYF.

The rearrangement uses TRBV19 and TRBJ1-6; no clear D gene. The CDR3 contains 13 residues. Germline assignment: CDR1 LNHDA and CDR2 SQIVND (reference sequence). V lost 10 bases and J lost 10, with 17 bases in between. The CDR3 nucleotides read TGTGCCACATCGTTGAGGGCGGGATCACCCCTCCACTTT. It yields the protein CATSLRAGSPLHF.

This chain links TRBV11-2 with TRBJ2-7, with TRBD1 as a possible D gene (6 bases). Per the germline V gene, CDR1 is SGHAT and CDR2 is FQNNGV. The CDR3 contains 13 residues. V was pared by 6 bases and J by 3 bases, with 12 bases between. This CDR3 reads CASSPGHNYEQYF. The CDR3 region has the DNA TGTGCCAGCAGTCCGGGACACAACTACGAGCAGTACTTC.

This clone was counted only a few times. This chain joins TRBV3-1 (or the pseudogene TRBV3-2) and TRBJ2-7; D possibly corresponds to TRBD2 (6 bases). CDR1 and CDR2 from the germline V gene are LGHDT and YNNKEL (reference sequence). The CDR3 contains 15 residues. V lost 5 bases and J lost 2, with 16 bases in between. The DNA for the CDR3 is TGTGCCAGCAGCGAAAATCCTAGCGACACCTACGAGCAGTACTTC. Protein sequence: CASSENPSDTYEQYF.

The rearrangement links TRBV4-3 to TRBJ1-2, with D unclear. Germline CDR1 and CDR2: LGHNA and YSLEER. The CDR3 length is 15 residues. V lost 0 bases, J lost 7 bases, and 15 bases lay in between. CDR3 sequence reads: CASSQDTTARGGYTF. CDR3 bases: TGCGCCAGCAGCCAAGATACGACGGCCCGCGGTGGCTACACCTTC.

The V and J genes are TRBV19 and TRBJ2-5; TRBD1 is a possible D gene (5 bases). Germline V gives CDR1 LNHDA, CDR2 SQIVND (reference sequence). This CDR3 spans 12 amino acids. The V end was cut by 6 bases, the J end by 4 bases, with 9 bases between. Written as DNA, the CDR3 is TGTGCCAGTAGCCAGGGTTTAGAGACCCAGTACTTC. It encodes CASSQGLETQYF.

The chain carries TRBV30 and TRBJ1-5; D gene ambiguous. Germline V CDR1 and CDR2: GTSNPN, SVGIG (reference sequence). Deletions cut 7 bases from V and 5 bases from J, with 9 bases between. CDR3 size: 11 residues. The CDR3 nucleotides read TGTGCCTTTCAGGACTATCAGCCCCAGCATTTT. It encodes CAFQDYQPQHF.